Below, 12 T cell receptor beta chains from the same sample are listed, as sequenced in a study of blood T cell repertoires in COVID-19. Assay used: immunoSEQ multiplex PCR; TCRdb lists only in-frame clones, some missing. Counted here are approximately 490,000 clones, 75% to 90% occurring once; the ten biggest clones make up around 7.9%. The sample consisted of PBMCs or T cells enriched from blood (not recorded which). The receptors stem from a woman in her sixties or seventies who had recovered from COVID-19.

The V and J genes are TRBV11-3 and TRBJ2-2, with a tentative D call TRBD1 (5 bases). Trimming removed 3 bases at V and 3 bases at J, with 14 bases between. Germline V lookup: CDR1 SGHNT, CDR2 YENEEA. The CDR3 length is 16 residues. The CDR3 region is CASSFVSRADTGELFF. DNA for the CDR3: TGTGCCAGCAGCTTCGTATCCAGGGCGGACACCGGGGAGCTGTTTTTT. Together with reference TRBV11-3 and TRBJ2-2, the CDR3 gives the full variable domain: EAGVVQSPRYKIIEKKQPVAFWCNPISGHNTLYWYLQNLGQGPELLIRYENEEAVDDSQLPKDRFSAERLKGVDSTLKIQPAELGDSAVYLCASSFVSRADTGELFFGEGSRLTVL.

This clone occurred a few times. The genes are TRBV19 and TRBJ2-7, with 7 bases aligning to TRBD1. Trimming at V came to 5 bases and at J to 0 bases, leaving 7 bases not matched to a gene. The CDR3 totals 15 residues. From germline, CDR1 is LNHDA and CDR2 SQIVND (reference sequence). Here the CDR3 reads CASSLRQGGSYEQYF. CDR3 sequence (DNA): TGTGCCAGTAGTCTCAGACAGGGTGGCTCCTACGAGCAGTACTTC.

V gene TRBV27 combines with J gene TRBJ1-1; D is ambiguous. Deletions cut 6 bases from V and 1 base from J, with 12 bases between. The CDR3 runs 14 residues. The V gene's germline CDR1 is MNHEY and CDR2 SMNVEV (reference sequence). In DNA, the CDR3 is TGTGCCAGCAGCACGGTAACGGGGAACACTGAAGCTTTCTTT. This gives the protein CASSTVTGNTEAFF.

The V gene is TRBV15, the J gene TRBJ2-2; D gene ambiguous. Trimming pared 7 bases from V and 0 bases from J, leaving 12 bases between. The CDR3 sequence is 15 residues long. Germline CDR1 and CDR2: LNHNV and YYDKDF (reference sequence). The CDR3 coding sequence is TGTGCCACCACTTTTCAAGCTGCGAACACCGGGGAGCTGTTTTTT. This sequence encodes CATTFQAANTGELFF.

V is TRBV14 and J is TRBJ2-5; D may be TRBD1 (5 bases). Germline CDR1 reads SGHDN; CDR2 reads FVKESK. This CDR3 is built from 12 residues. The V end lost 6 bases, the J end lost 5 bases, and 10 bases lay between the germline ends. CDR3 amino acids: CASSRTTETQYF. The CDR3 region has the DNA TGTGCCAGCAGTAGGACAACGGAGACCCAGTACTTC. Full variable domain (rest looked up from reference TRBV14 and TRBJ2-5): EAGVTQFPSHSVIEKGQTVTLRCDPISGHDNLYWYRRVMGKEIKFLLHFVKESKQDESGMPNNRFLAERTGGTYSTLKVQPAELEDSGVYFCASSRTTETQYFGPGTRLLVL.

In its sample, this clone was seen once. The V gene is TRBV18, the J gene TRBJ2-7; 9 nucleotides match TRBD2. The CDR3 has 15 residues. Germline CDR1 KGHSH, CDR2 LQKENI. Trimming removed 1 base from V and 2 bases from J; junction bases left unmatched: 3. The CDR3 DNA is TGTGCCAGCTCACCACAGGCGGGGGGGCCCTACGAGCAGTACTTC. Its translation is CASSPQAGGPYEQYF. Variable domain in full (rest from reference TRBV18 and TRBJ2-7): NAGVMQNPRHLVRRRGQEARLRCSPMKGHSHVYWYRQLPEEGLKFMVYLQKENIIDESGMPKERFSAEFPKEGPSILRIQQVVRGDSAAYFCASSPQAGGPYEQYFGPGTRLTVT.

The gene calls are TRBV4-1 and TRBJ1-6; D ambiguous. Germline V gene lookup returns CDR1 MGHRA and CDR2 YSYEKL. Trimming removed 1 base at V and 0 bases at J, with 16 bases between. The CDR3 sequence is 19 residues long. The CDR3 reads CASSQVGVGPSSYNSPLHF. CDR3 bases: TGCGCCAGCAGCCAAGTAGGCGTGGGCCCGAGCTCCTATAATTCACCCCTCCACTTT.

The V gene is TRBV29-1, the J gene TRBJ2-5; no definite D call. Trimming shortened V by 6 bases and J by 0 bases, and 14 bases separated the two germline ends. Germline CDR1 SQVTM, CDR2 ANQGSEA. CDR3 length: 14 residues. The CDR3 protein is CSVDSDLYQETQYF. CDR3 DNA sequence: TGCAGCGTCGACTCAGACTTGTACCAAGAGACCCAGTACTTC. The whole variable domain, filled in from reference TRBV29-1 and TRBJ2-5, reads SAVISQKPSRDICQRGTSLTIQCQVDSQVTMMFWYRQQPGQSLTLIATANQGSEATYESGFVIDKFPISRPNLTFSTLTVSNMSPEDSSIYLCSVDSDLYQETQYFGPGTRLLVL.

The V call is TRBV12-3 or TRBV12-4, the J call TRBJ2-3; TRBD1 agrees at 8 bases. This CDR3 has 12 amino acids. V lost 7 bases to trimming and J lost 6 bases; unmatched junction nucleotides: 3. Here the CDR3 DNA reads TGTGCCAGCACCTGGACAGGGGATACGCAGTATTTT. Translated, it gives CASTWTGDTQYF.

The V call is TRBV4-1, the J call TRBJ2-2; D gene ambiguous. V was trimmed by 2 bases and J by 2 bases, leaving 18 bases between them. Germline V CDR1 and CDR2: MGHRA, YSYEKL. The CDR3 is 18 amino acids. The DNA for the CDR3 is TGCGCCAGCAGCCAAAGAGGTGAGAGATTTCCTAACACCGGGGAGCTGTTTTTT. Amino acids: CASSQRGERFPNTGELFF.

This clone turned up a few times. CDR3 sequence: CASSPWTGDEKLFF. The CDR3, as DNA: TGTGCCAGCTCACCATGGACAGGGGACGAAAAACTGTTTTTT. This chain links TRBV18 with TRBJ1-4; TRBD1 aligns across 9 bases. With 2 bases clipped from V and 8 bases from J, the junction kept 3 bases outside the gene matches. The CDR3 loop spans 14 amino acids. Germline V gene lookup returns CDR1 KGHSH and CDR2 LQKENI.

This clone came up once. The gene calls are TRBV5-1 and TRBJ2-3; perhaps TRBD2 as D (7 bases). V was pared by 5 bases and J by 2 bases, with 12 bases between. Germline V gene data show CDR1 as SGHRS and CDR2 as YFSETQ. The CDR3 is made up of 14 amino acids. CDR3 in amino acids: CASRGGGSTDTQYF. The CDR3 coding sequence is TGCGCCAGCAGGGGCGGGGGCTCCACAGATACGCAGTATTTT.